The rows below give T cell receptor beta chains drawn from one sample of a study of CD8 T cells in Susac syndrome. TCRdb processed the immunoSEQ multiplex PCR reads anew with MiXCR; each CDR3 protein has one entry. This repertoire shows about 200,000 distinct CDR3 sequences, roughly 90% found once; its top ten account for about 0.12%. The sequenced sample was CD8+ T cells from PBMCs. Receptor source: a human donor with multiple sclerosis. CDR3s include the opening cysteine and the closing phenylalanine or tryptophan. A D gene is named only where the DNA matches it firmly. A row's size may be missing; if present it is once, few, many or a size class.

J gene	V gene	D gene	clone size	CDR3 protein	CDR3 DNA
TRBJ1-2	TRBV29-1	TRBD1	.	CSVVDRGDYGYTF	TGCAGCGTTGTCGACAGGGGGGACTATGGCTACACCTTC
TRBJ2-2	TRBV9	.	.	CASSTGAGELFF	TGTGCCAGCAGCACCGGGGCCGGGGAGCTGTTTTTT
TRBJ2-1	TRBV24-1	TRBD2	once	CATSDDGTSGPFNEQFF	TGTGCCACCAGTGATGACGGGACTAGCGGGCCCTTCAATGAGCAGTTCTTC
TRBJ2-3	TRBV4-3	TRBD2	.	CASSQGRESWLDTQYF	TGCGCCAGCAGCCAGGGGCGGGAGTCGTGGTTGGATACGCAGTATTTT
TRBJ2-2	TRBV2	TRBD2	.	CASSPVGGSGELFF	TGTGCCAGCAGCCCCGTCGGGGGGAGCGGGGAGCTGTTTTTT
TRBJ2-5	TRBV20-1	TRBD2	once	CSARTSGFRETQYF	TGCAGTGCAAGGACTAGCGGATTTCGAGAGACCCAGTACTTC
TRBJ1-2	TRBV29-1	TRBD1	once	CSVEDGSGGFYGYTF	TGCAGCGTTGAAGACGGATCAGGGGGCTTCTATGGCTACACCTTC
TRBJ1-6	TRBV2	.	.	CASTSLVGGRGNSPLHF	TGTGCCAGCACCTCCCTAGTGGGGGGGCGCGGAAATTCACCCCTCCACTTT
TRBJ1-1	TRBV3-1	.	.	CASSPLGMIHEAFF	TGTGCCAGCAGCCCCCTCGGGATGATCCATGAAGCTTTCTTT
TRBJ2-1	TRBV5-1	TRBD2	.	CASSLSTSGSSEQFF	TGCGCCAGCAGCTTATCGACTAGCGGGTCTAGTGAGCAGTTCTTC
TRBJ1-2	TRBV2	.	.	CASESVQGRTTF	TGTGCCAGTGAATCTGTTCAGGGAAGGACCACCTTC
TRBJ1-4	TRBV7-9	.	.	CASSDTGLGEKLFF	TGTGCCAGCAGCGACACAGGGTTAGGGGAAAAACTGTTTTTT
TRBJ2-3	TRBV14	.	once	CASSPRDKGADTQYF	TGTGCCAGCAGCCCCCGGGACAAGGGAGCAGATACGCAGTATTTT
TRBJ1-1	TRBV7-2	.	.	CASSLGPYMNTEAFF	TGTGCCAGCAGCTTAGGCCCCTACATGAACACTGAAGCTTTCTTT
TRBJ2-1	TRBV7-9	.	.	CASFRANYNEQFF	TGTGCCAGCTTCCGGGCCAACTACAATGAGCAGTTCTTC
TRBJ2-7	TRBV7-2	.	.	CASSLLGGAYEQYF	TGTGCCAGCAGCTTACTCGGCGGGGCCTACGAGCAGTACTTC